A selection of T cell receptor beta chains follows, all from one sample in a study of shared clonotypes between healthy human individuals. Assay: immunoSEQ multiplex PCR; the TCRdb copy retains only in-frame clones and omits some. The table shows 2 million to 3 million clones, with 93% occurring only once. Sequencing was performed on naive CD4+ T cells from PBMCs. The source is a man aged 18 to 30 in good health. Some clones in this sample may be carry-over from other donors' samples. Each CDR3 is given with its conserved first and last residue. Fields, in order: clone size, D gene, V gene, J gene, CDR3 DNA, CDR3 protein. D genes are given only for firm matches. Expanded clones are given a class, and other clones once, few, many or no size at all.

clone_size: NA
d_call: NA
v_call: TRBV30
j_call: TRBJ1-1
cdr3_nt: TGTGCCTGGAGTGTTTCCGGGGACATGAACACTGAAGCTTTCTTT
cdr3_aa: CAWSVSGDMNTEAFF

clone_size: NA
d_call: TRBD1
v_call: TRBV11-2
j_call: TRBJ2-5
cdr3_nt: TGTGCCAGCAGCGCACCGGACAGGGGGACCCAGTACTTC
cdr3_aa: CASSAPDRGTQYF

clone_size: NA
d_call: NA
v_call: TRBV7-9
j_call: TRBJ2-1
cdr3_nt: TGTGCCAGCAGCTTACAGGCCCTGGGGCAGTTCTTC
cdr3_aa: CASSLQALGQFF

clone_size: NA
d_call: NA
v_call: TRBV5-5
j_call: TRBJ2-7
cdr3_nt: TGTGCCAGCAGCTCCAACGAGGGCAGACTCTACGAGCAGTACTTC
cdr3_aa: CASSSNEGRLYEQYF

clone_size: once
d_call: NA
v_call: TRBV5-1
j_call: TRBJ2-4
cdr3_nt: TGCGCCAGCAGCTTGGCCCCAGGGGAGGACAAAAACATTCAGTACTTC
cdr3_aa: CASSLAPGEDKNIQYF

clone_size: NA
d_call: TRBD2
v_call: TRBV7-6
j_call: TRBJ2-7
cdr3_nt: TGTGCCAGCAGCTTAGAGGCTAGCGGTTCCTACGAGCAGTACTTC
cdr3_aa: CASSLEASGSYEQYF

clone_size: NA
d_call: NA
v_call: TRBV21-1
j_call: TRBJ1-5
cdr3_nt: TGTGCCAGCAGCCAAACCAAAGCAAAGGCCAAGAAACATCAGCCCCAGCATTTT
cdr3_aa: CASSQTKAKAKKHQPQHF

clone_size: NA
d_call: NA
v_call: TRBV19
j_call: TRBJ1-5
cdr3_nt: TGTGCCAGCACCTCTCGAGGCACTCGAAGCAATCAGCCCCAGCATTTT
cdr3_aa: CASTSRGTRSNQPQHF

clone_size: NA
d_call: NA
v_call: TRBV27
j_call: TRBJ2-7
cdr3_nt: TGTGCCAGCAGTTATCGGGAGCGCTACGAGCAGTACTTC
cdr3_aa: CASSYRERYEQYF

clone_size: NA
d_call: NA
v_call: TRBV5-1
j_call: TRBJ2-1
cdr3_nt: TGCGCCAGCAGCTTGGTGGCCCGGAACAATGAGCAGTTCTTC
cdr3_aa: CASSLVARNNEQFF

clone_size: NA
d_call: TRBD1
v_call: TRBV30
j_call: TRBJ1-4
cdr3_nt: TGTGCCTGGAGTGGGACAGGGTTTTCTGAAAAACTGTTTTTT
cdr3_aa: CAWSGTGFSEKLFF

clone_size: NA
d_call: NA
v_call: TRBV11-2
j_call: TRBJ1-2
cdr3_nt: TGTGCCAGCAGCGCGGACAGCCACTATGGCTACACCTTC
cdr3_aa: CASSADSHYGYTF

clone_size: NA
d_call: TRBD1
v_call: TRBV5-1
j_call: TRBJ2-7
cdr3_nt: TGCGCCAGCAGCCCGACGACAGGGATTCCCTACGAGCAGTACTTC
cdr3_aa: CASSPTTGIPYEQYF

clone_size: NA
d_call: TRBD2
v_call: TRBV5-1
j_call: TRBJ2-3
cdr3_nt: TGCGCCAGCAGCGCAGGGACTAGCGGGACTTTAGCAGATACGCAGTATTTT
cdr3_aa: CASSAGTSGTLADTQYF

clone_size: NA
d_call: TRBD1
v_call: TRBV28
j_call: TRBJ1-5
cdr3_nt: TGTGCCAGCAGTCACGACAGGGACCAGCCCCAGCATTTT
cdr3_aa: CASSHDRDQPQHF

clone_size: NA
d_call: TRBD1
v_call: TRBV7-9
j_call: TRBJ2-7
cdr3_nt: TGTGCCAGCACCGTAAGGGGCAAGACAGGGATCAACGAGCAGTACTTC
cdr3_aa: CASTVRGKTGINEQYF

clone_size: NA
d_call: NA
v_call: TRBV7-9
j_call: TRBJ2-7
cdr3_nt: TGTGCCAGCAGCCTAGAGGACCCAATCTTCTCCTACGAGCAGTACTTC
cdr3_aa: CASSLEDPIFSYEQYF

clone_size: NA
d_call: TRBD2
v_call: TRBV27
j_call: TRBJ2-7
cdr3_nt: TGTGCCAGCAGTTTAGGACTAGCGGCTACGGCTGGGGAGCAGTACTTC
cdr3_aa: CASSLGLAATAGEQYF

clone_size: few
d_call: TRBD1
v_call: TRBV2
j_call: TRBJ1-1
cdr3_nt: TGTGCGGGCGGACAGGGGATGAACACTGAAGCTTTCTTT
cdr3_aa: CAGGQGMNTEAFF

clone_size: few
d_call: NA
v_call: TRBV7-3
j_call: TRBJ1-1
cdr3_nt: TGTGCCAGCAGCCCCATGGCTGGGGGGGACACTGAAGCTTTCTTT
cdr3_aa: CASSPMAGGDTEAFF

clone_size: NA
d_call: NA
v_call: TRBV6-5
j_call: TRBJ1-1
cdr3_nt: TGTGCCAGCAGCCCACAGGGAGTGGGTAGCACTGAAGCTTTCTTT
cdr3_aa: CASSPQGVGSTEAFF

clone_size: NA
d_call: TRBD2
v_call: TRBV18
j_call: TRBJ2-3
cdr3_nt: TGTGCCAGCTCACCGGGACTAGGAGCCGGCACAGATACGCAGTATTTT
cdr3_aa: CASSPGLGAGTDTQYF

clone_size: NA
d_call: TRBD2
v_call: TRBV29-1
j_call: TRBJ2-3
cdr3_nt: TGCAGCTCCCCCGGGAGGGGCACTGGAGATACGCAGTATTTT
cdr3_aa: CSSPGRGTGDTQYF

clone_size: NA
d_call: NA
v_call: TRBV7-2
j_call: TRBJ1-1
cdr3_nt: TGTGCCAGCAGCTTATCGATGGGGGACACTGAAGCTTTCTTT
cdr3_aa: CASSLSMGDTEAFF

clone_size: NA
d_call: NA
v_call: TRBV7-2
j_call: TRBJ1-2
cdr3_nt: TGTGCCAGCAGCTTGCGACAGAATTTACTTAACTATGGCTACACCTTC
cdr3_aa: CASSLRQNLLNYGYTF

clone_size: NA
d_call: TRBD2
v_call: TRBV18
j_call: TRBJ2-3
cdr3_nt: TGTGCCAGCTCACCAGTTAGCGGGAGCGTCACAGATACGCAGTATTTT
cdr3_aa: CASSPVSGSVTDTQYF

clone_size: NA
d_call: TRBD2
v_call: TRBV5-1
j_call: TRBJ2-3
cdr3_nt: TGCGCCAGCAGCATCGGGGGGATCACAGATACGCAGTATTTT
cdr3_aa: CASSIGGITDTQYF

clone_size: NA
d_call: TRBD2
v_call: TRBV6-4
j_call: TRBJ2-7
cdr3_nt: TGTGCCAACTTTTCTAGCGGGAGCTTATACGAGCAGTACTTC
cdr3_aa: CANFSSGSLYEQYF

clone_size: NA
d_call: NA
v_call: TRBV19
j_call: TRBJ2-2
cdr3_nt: TGTGCCAGTAGTGAATTCCGGGAGCTGTTTTTT
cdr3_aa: CASSEFRELFF

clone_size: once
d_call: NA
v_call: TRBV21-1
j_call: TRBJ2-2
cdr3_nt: TGTGCCAGCAGCAAAGCGGGAAACGGGACGAACACCGGGGAGCTGTTTTTT
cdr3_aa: CASSKAGNGTNTGELFF

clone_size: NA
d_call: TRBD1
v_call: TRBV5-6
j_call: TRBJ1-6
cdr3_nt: TGTGCCAGCAGCTCTGACAGGGGGAGTTCACCCCTCCACTTT
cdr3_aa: CASSSDRGSSPLHF

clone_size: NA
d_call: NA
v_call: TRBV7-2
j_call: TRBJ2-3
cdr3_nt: TGTGCCAGCAGGTTCTGGATAGGGTACACAGATACGCAGTATTTT
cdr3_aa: CASRFWIGYTDTQYF

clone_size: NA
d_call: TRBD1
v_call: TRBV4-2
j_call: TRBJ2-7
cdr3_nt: TGTGCCAGCAGCCAAGGACAGGGGGCATCAGAGCAGTACTTC
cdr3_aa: CASSQGQGASEQYF

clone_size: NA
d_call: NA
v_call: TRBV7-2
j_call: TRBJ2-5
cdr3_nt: TGTGCCAGCAGCTTAGGTCCGGTATTCGGAGAGACCCAGTACTTC
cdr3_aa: CASSLGPVFGETQYF

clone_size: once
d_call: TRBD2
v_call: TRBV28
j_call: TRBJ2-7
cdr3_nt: TGTGCCAGCACCACTTGGTGGACTAGCGGGAGCCCCAGCTCCTACGAGCAGTACTTC
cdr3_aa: CASTTWWTSGSPSSYEQYF

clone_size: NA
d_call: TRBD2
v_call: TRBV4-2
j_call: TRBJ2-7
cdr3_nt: TGTGCCAGCAGCCAACAAGCGGGATATGCCTACGAGCAGTACTTC
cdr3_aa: CASSQQAGYAYEQYF

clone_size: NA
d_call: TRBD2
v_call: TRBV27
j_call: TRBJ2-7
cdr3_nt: TGTGCCAGCAGTTCGGGACTAGCGGGAGTATTCTACGAGCAGTACTTC
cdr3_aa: CASSSGLAGVFYEQYF

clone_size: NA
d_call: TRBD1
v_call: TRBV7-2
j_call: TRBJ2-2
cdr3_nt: TGTGCCAGCAGCTTAGCCCTAGAAACCGGGACAGCGAACACCGGGGAGCTGTTTTTT
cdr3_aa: CASSLALETGTANTGELFF

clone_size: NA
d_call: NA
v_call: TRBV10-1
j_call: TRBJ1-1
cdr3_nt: TGCGCCAGCAGTGATTATGGGAACACTGAAGCTTTCTTT
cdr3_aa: CASSDYGNTEAFF

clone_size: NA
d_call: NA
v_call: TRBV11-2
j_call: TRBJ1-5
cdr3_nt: TGTGCCAGCAGCATGGGCAGGGGGCCCCAGCATTTT
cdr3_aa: CASSMGRGPQHF

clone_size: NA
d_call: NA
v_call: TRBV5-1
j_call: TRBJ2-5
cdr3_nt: TGCGCCAGCAGCTTGGCCTCCTCCGGCCAAGAGACCCAGTACTTC
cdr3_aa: CASSLASSGQETQYF

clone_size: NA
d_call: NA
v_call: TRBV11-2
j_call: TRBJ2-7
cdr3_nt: TGTGCCAGCAGCTCCATTATCACGGCCGTCGAGCAGTACTTC
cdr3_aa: CASSSIITAVEQYF